This T cell receptor beta chain comes out of a study of radiation and T cells in renal cell carcinoma. Study results and limitations: Pretreatment tumor biopsies were lacking, so baseline clonotypes are unknown.

This clone showed up just a few times. Its target is unknown. TCRdb's table, derived via immunoSEQ multiplex PCR, lists solely in-frame clones and lacks some. The data show under 100,000 clones, with just under 85% seen just once and 9.4% held by the top ten. Between the trimmed V and J ends, which lost 0 bases and 2 bases, there was a span of 12 bases. Germline lookup yields CDR1 SGHDT and CDR2 YYEEEE. CDR3 size: 15 residues. The time point here: blood 4 weeks post-SBRT, at nephrectomy. Stated treatment: 15 Gy SBRT to primary tumor, nephrectomy 4 weeks later. Nephrectomy followed 15 Gy stereotactic body radiation by 4 weeks. The tumor was a clear cell renal cell carcinoma.

The chain recombines TRBV5-6 with TRBJ2-7; D might be TRBD2 (6 bases). The TCR sequence derives from a man aged 45 to 65 with renal cell carcinoma. The specimen comprised blood, sampled from a patient whose treatment included radiotherapy and nephrectomy. The CDR3 sequence is CASSLVGGNTYEQYF. In nucleotides, the CDR3 is TGTGCCAGCAGCTTGGTGGGCGGGAATACCTACGAGCAGTACTTC.